Shown below are 24 T cell receptor beta chains from a single sample sequenced in a study of technical replicates of blood from a handful of donors. Profiling relied on immunoSEQ multiplex PCR, and the TCRdb table lists in-frame clones only, not all of them. The data contain approximately 52,000 clones, roughly 86% of them singletons. Sequencing was performed on PBMCs. These receptors were collected from a human donor in good health. Some clones in this sample may be carry-over from other donors' samples.

The CDR3 coding sequence is TGTGCCAGCGGACCGGGACAGGGGAATGAAAAACTGTTTTTT. This sequence encodes CASGPGQGNEKLFF. This rearrangement joins TRBV7-8 to TRBJ1-4; 10 positions match TRBD1. Germline lookup yields CDR1 SGHVS and CDR2 FQNEAQ. The CDR3 contains 14 residues. V was clipped by 8 bases and J by 5 bases; unmatched bases: 5.

The chain combines TRBV7-6 with TRBJ1-1; D is possibly TRBD1 (6 bases). The CDR3 consists of 16 residues. Looked up from germline, CDR1 is SGHVS and CDR2 is FNYEAQ. The V gene lost 4 bases and the J gene lost 2 bases, with 17 bases spanning the gap. The CDR3 nucleotides read TGTGCCAGCAGCTACACGGACAGAGGGGCCAACACTGAAGCTTTCTTT. This codes for CASSYTDRGANTEAFF.

This clone was counted a few times. The V call is TRBV9, the J call TRBJ1-3; D call uncertain. Trimming cost V 4 bases and J 1 base, with 9 bases left between them. The CDR3 extends over 14 amino acids. The germline V gene encodes CDR1 SGDLS and CDR2 YYNGEE. CDR3 DNA: TGTGCCAGCAGCACCGCCAGGTCTGGAAACACCATATATTTT. Protein: CASSTARSGNTIYF.

The J gene is TRBJ2-7, the V gene TRBV5-6, with 10 nucleotides matching TRBD2. V shed 4 bases and J 7 bases; nucleotides not matched to a gene: 8. The CDR3 contains 14 residues. Germline assignment: CDR1 SGHDT and CDR2 YYEEEE. The CDR3 spells CASSTASGRGEQYF. As DNA, the CDR3 is TGTGCCAGCAGCACCGCTAGCGGGAGAGGAGAGCAGTACTTC. Looking up the rest from reference TRBV5-6 and TRBJ2-7 gives the full variable domain: DAGVTQSPTHLIKTRGQQVTLRCSPKSGHDTVSWYQQALGQGPQFIFQYYEEEERQRGNFPDRFSGHQFPNYSSELNVNALLLGDSALYLCASSTASGRGEQYFGPGTRLTVT.

CDR3 bases: TGTGCCAGCAAGAGGGGCAGGGGGACATATGAGCAGTTCTTC. This codes for CASKRGRGTYEQFF. The chain carries TRBV5-6 and TRBJ2-1, with 7 positions matching TRBD1. The CDR3 is 14 residues long. V shed 6 bases, J shed 8 bases, and the junction held 11 bases outside the gene matches. Germline V gene data show CDR1 as SGHDT and CDR2 as YYEEEE.

The chain is built from TRBV18 and TRBJ2-7, with a weak D call TRBD1 (5 bases). The CDR3 length is 17 residues. Trimming took 3 bases from V and 5 from J, leaving 23 bases between them. The V gene's germline CDR1 is KGHSH and CDR2 LQKENI. The CDR3 bases are TGTGCCAGCTCACCTTCGGGCCCGAGACAGACGATTGACGAGCAGTACTTC. Residues: CASSPSGPRQTIDEQYF.

This clone is labeled as medium-sized. V usage is TRBV6-4 and J usage is TRBJ1-1; 7 bases are a match to TRBD1. Germline CDR1 MRHNA, CDR2 SNTAGT. This CDR3 spans 15 amino acids. Trimming at V came to 4 bases and at J to 4 bases, leaving 9 bases not matched to a gene. CDR3 in amino acids: CASSGVEAGGTEAFF. The DNA for the CDR3 is TGTGCCAGCAGTGGGGTTGAGGCAGGGGGCACTGAAGCTTTCTTT.

This chain uses TRBV5-6 with TRBJ2-7, with D possibly being TRBD1 (5 bases). Germline lookup yields CDR1 SGHDT and CDR2 YYEEEE. Trimming removed 4 bases from V and 5 bases from J, with 16 bases in between. This CDR3 has 14 residues. As DNA, the CDR3 is TGTGCCAGCAGCCCCTGGGCAGGGATGAACGAGCAGTACTTC. Amino acid sequence: CASSPWAGMNEQYF.

The genes are TRBV7-3 and TRBJ2-5; TRBD1 matches 9 bases. The CDR3 extends over 15 amino acids. In germline, CDR1 is SGHTA, CDR2 FQGTGA. Unmatched junction bases numbered 8, after V lost 5 bases and J lost 4 bases. Here the CDR3 reads CASSLGTGKRETQYF. The CDR3 bases are TGTGCCAGCAGCCTCGGGACAGGGAAGAGAGAGACCCAGTACTTC.

DNA of the CDR3: TGTGCCAGCAGCACGACCTCAGCGAGCTCCTATAATTCACCCCTCCACTTT. Its translation: CASSTTSASSYNSPLHF. The genes are TRBV5-6 and TRBJ1-6; the D is unclear. From germline, CDR1 is SGHDT and CDR2 YYEEEE. Trimming took off 4 bases at V and 0 bases at J, with 14 bases between the two ends. The CDR3 covers 17 residues.

The chain links TRBV5-1 to TRBJ2-7; the D gene is possibly TRBD1 (7 bases). Trimming pared 8 bases from V and 5 bases from J, leaving 23 bases between. CDR1 SGHRS and CDR2 YFSETQ come from the germline V gene. CDR3 length: 15 amino acids. The CDR3 is CASTPWAGGNNEQYF. In DNA, the CDR3 is TGCGCCAGTACGCCATGGGCAGGGGGGAACAACGAGCAGTACTTC.

This sequence joins TRBV11-1 and TRBJ2-2; D is undetermined. V was shortened by 4 bases and J by 0 bases, with 15 bases between the two germline ends. Germline V gene sequence: CDR1 SGHAT, CDR2 FQDESV (reference sequence). CDR3 length: 17 amino acids. CDR3 DNA sequence: TGTGCCAGCAGCTCTGGGTACGACGGAGCGAACACCGGGGAGCTGTTTTTT. Translating gives CASSSGYDGANTGELFF.

The V and J genes are TRBV2 and TRBJ2-7; TRBD2 matches at 11 bases. Germline CDR1 and CDR2: SNHLY and FYNNEI. Germline trimming cut 6 bases from V and 6 bases from J; bases unmatched to any gene: 10. This CDR3 is 15 amino acids long. CDR3 protein: CASRSTSGRASEQYF. The CDR3 coding sequence is TGTGCCAGCAGATCTACTAGCGGGAGAGCTTCCGAGCAGTACTTC.

The rearrangement joins TRBV9 to TRBJ2-7; 8 nucleotides align to TRBD2. V lost 3 bases, J lost 2 bases, and 10 bases stayed unmatched. This CDR3 is 16 amino acids long. Germline loops: CDR1 SGDLS, CDR2 YYNGEE. CDR3 sequence (DNA): TGTGCCAGCAGCGCCGGGGGGGACACGAGAACCTACGAGCAGTACTTC. It encodes CASSAGGDTRTYEQYF.

The gene calls are TRBV27 and TRBJ2-7; 9 nucleotides match TRBD2. The CDR3 covers 20 residues. V lost 5 bases to trimming and J lost 0 bases; unmatched junction nucleotides: 20. Germline V lookup: CDR1 MNHEY, CDR2 SMNVEV (reference sequence). This CDR3 reads CASSQLGSGGTTFISYEQYF. For the CDR3, the DNA is TGTGCCAGCAGTCAACTTGGGAGCGGGGGGACAACCTTCATCTCCTACGAGCAGTACTTC.

A single count supports this clone. The chain joins TRBV6-5 to TRBJ1-4; possible D gene TRBD1, 6 bases. The germline V gene has CDR1 MNHEY and CDR2 SVGAGI. V lost 5 bases to trimming and J lost 8 bases, with 12 bases between them. The length of the CDR3 is 13 residues. In DNA form, the CDR3 reads TGTGCCAGCAGTCCGTGGACAGCCGAAAAACTGTTTTTT. Translation gives CASSPWTAEKLFF.

The chain recombines TRBV4-1 with TRBJ2-2; D not resolved. With 1 base removed from V and 1 base from J, the gap between germline ends came to 13 bases. Per germline, CDR1 MGHRA and CDR2 YSYEKL. The CDR3 contains 17 residues. For the CDR3, the DNA is TGCGCCAGCAGCCAAGGCTGGGTACGAGGGAACACCGGGGAGCTGTTTTTT. It yields the protein CASSQGWVRGNTGELFF.

The chain has TRBV5-1 and TRBJ2-5, with 13 bases identical to TRBD2. Trimming at V came to 3 bases and at J to 4 bases, leaving 9 bases not matched to a gene. Germline CDR1 SGHRS, CDR2 YFSETQ. CDR3 size: 17 residues. CDR3 sequence reads: CASSSWTSGRGGETQYF. CDR3 nucleotide sequence: TGCGCCAGCAGCTCCTGGACTAGCGGGAGAGGGGGAGAGACCCAGTACTTC.

The chain recombines TRBV2 with TRBJ2-2; 8 positions agree with TRBD2. The CDR3 covers 13 residues. Germline V gene lookup returns CDR1 SNHLY and CDR2 FYNNEI. Trimming cost V 11 bases and J 1 base; bases outside gene matches: 3. CDR3 sequence (DNA): TGTGCCTCGGGACTAGGGAACACCGGGGAGCTGTTTTTT. It translates to CASGLGNTGELFF.

CDR3 amino acids: CASSLTGFITEAFF. The CDR3 bases are TGTGCCAGCAGCCTTACAGGGTTTATCACTGAAGCTTTCTTT. The V call is TRBV28, the J call TRBJ1-1, with D maybe TRBD1 (6 bases). Germline V CDR1 and CDR2: MDHEN, SYDVKM. CDR3 length equals 14 residues. The V gene lost 6 bases and the J gene lost 4 bases, with 15 bases spanning the gap.

The V and J genes are TRBV30 and TRBJ2-3, with TRBD2 matching 11 bases. Germline V gene lookup returns CDR1 GTSNPN and CDR2 SVGIG (reference sequence). This CDR3 has 14 amino acids. After removal of 4 bases from V and 5 bases from J, the junction contained 5 bases not matched to a gene. CDR3 sequence (DNA): TGTGCCTGGATAGGGACTAGCGGAATAGATACGCAGTATTTT. Protein sequence: CAWIGTSGIDTQYF.

This chain joins TRBV4-3 and TRBJ1-6; D call uncertain. Germline lookup yields CDR1 LGHNA and CDR2 YSLEER. V was trimmed by 5 bases and J by 7 bases, leaving 12 bases between them. The CDR3 is 14 amino acids. CDR3 protein: CASSSDYINSPLHF. CDR3 bases: TGCGCCAGCAGCTCCGACTACATAAATTCACCCCTCCACTTT.

The rearrangement joins TRBV5-4 to TRBJ2-3, with TRBD2 as a possible D gene (5 bases). CDR3 length equals 15 residues. V lost 2 bases and J 0 bases, leaving 10 bases between the germline ends. The germline gives CDR1 SGHNT, CDR2 YYREEE (reference sequence). The CDR3 sequence: CASSLGRTSTDTQYF. As DNA, the CDR3 is TGTGCCAGCAGCTTAGGTAGGACTAGCACAGATACGCAGTATTTT.

This clone was recorded a few times. The V and J genes are TRBV6-5 and TRBJ1-1; 10 positions agree with TRBD1. V gave up 7 bases and J gave up 7 bases; unmatched junction bases: 9. CDR3 length: 14 residues. Germline V CDR1 and CDR2: MNHEY, SVGAGI. Here the CDR3 reads CASTMTGGGDEAFF. The CDR3 bases are TGTGCCAGCACCATGACAGGGGGCGGTGATGAAGCTTTCTTT.